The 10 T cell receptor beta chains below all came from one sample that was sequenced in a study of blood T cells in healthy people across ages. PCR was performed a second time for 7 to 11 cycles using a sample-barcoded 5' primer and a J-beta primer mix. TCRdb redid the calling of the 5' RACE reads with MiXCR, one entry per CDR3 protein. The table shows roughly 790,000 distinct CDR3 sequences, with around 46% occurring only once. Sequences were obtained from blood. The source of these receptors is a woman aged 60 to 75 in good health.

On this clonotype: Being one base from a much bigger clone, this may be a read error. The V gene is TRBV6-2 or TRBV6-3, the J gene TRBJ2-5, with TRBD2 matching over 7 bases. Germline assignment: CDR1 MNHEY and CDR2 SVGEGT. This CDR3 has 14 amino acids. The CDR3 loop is CASSHQRGQETRYF. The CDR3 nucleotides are TGTGCCAGCAGTCACCAGCGGGGTCAAGAGACCCGGTACTTC.

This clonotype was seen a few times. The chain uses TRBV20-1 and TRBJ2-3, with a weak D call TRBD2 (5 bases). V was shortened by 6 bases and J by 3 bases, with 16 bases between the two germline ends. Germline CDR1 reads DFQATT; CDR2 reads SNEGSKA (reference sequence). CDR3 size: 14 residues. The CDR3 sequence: CSASIPGFTDTQYF. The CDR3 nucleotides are TGCAGTGCATCGATTCCGGGGTTTACAGATACGCAGTATTTT.

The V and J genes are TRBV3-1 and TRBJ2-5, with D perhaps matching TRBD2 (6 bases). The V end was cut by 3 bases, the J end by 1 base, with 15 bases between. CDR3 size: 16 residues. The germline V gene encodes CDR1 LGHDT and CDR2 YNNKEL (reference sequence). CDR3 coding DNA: TGTGCCAGCAGCCACCTCAGGGAGGCGGGCCAAGAGACCCAGTACTTC. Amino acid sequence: CASSHLREAGQETQYF.

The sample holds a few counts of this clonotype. The CDR3 region is CSVDVDNTDTQYF. CDR3 coding DNA: TGCAGCGTTGATGTAGACAACACAGATACGCAGTATTTT. The V and J genes are TRBV29-1 and TRBJ2-3; no reliable D call. V was clipped by 3 bases and J by 2 bases, with 9 bases between them. The CDR3 loop spans 13 amino acids. Per germline, CDR1 SQVTM and CDR2 ANQGSEA.

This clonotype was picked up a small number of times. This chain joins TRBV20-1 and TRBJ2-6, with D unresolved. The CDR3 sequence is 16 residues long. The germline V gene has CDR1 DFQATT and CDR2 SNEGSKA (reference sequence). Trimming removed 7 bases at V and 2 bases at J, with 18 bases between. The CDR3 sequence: CSGVGWTNPGANVLTF. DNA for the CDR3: TGCAGTGGAGTGGGATGGACCAACCCTGGGGCCAACGTCCTGACTTTC.

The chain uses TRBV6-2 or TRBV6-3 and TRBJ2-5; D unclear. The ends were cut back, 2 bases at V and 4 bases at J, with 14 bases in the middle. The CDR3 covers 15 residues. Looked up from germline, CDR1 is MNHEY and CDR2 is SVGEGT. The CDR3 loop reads CASSYAGWVTETQYF. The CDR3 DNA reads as TGTGCCAGCAGTTACGCCGGTTGGGTCACAGAGACCCAGTACTTC.

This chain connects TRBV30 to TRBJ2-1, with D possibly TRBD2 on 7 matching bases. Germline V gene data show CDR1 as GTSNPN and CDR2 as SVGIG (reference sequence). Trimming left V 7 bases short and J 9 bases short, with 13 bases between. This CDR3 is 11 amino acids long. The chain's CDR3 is CAYSGGLEQFF. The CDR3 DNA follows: TGTGCCTACTCGGGGGGCCTTGAGCAGTTCTTC.

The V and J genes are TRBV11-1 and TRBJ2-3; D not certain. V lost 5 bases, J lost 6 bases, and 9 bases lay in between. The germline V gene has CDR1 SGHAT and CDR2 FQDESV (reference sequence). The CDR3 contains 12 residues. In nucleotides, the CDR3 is TGTGCCAGCAGCCCAAACGGTGATACGCAGTATTTT. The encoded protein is CASSPNGDTQYF. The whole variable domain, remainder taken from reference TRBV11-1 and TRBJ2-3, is EAEVAQSPRYKITEKSQAVAFWCDPISGHATLYWYRQILGQGPELLVQFQDESVVDDSQLPKDRFSAERLKGVDSTLKIQPAELGDSAMYLCASSPNGDTQYFGPGTRLTVL.

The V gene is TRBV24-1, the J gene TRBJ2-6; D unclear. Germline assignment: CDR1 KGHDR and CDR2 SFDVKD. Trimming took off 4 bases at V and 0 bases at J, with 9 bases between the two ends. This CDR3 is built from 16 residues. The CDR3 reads CATSDHAFSGANVLTF. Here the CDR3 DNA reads TGTGCCACCAGTGACCACGCTTTCTCTGGGGCCAACGTCCTGACTTTC.

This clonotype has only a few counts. DNA for the CDR3: TGTGCCAGCAGTCCGCGCGGGGGGAGCTCCTATAATTCACCCCTCCACTTT. Translation gives CASSPRGGSSYNSPLHF. This chain connects TRBV12-3 or TRBV12-4 to TRBJ1-6, with a tentative D call TRBD1 (5 bases). The CDR3 length is 17 residues. V was trimmed by 5 bases and J by 0 bases, leaving 14 bases between them.